The 32 T cell receptor beta chains presented below share a single source sample, sequenced in a study of PD-L1 blockade in urothelial cancer. Sequencing used immunoSEQ multiplex PCR; TCRdb keeps in-frame clones, though not all of them. The sample lists 55,000 to 70,000 clones; 86% were seen once. Material: PBMCs, obtained around atezolizumab (anti-PD-L1) treatment. The receptors originated from a man between 50 and 59 years old with urothelial cancer.

J is TRBJ2-1 and V is TRBV30; tentatively, D is TRBD2 (6 bases). The CDR3 length is 12 residues. V was trimmed by 2 bases and J by 12 bases, leaving 14 bases between them. Germline V CDR1 and CDR2: GTSNPN, SVGIG (reference sequence). The CDR3 protein is CAWSRDPGRQFF. CDR3 nucleotides: TGTGCCTGGAGTCGGGACCCCGGGAGGCAGTTCTTC. Full variable domain (remainder filled in from reference TRBV30 and TRBJ2-1): SQTIHQWPATLVQPVGSPLSLECTVEGTSNPNLYWYRQAAGRGLQLLFYSVGIGQISSEVPQNLSASRPQDRQFILSSKKLLLSDSGFYLCAWSRDPGRQFFGPGTRLTVL.

The chain employs TRBV16 and TRBJ1-1; possible D gene TRBD1, 5 bases. The V gene lost 2 bases and the J gene lost 5 bases, with 15 bases spanning the gap. The germline V gene encodes CDR1 KGHSY and CDR2 FQNENV. This CDR3 has 15 amino acids. The CDR3 DNA reads TGTGCCAGCAGCCAAAGATCCGGACAAGGTACTGAAGCTTTCTTT. Residues: CASSQRSGQGTEAFF.

The gene calls are TRBV19 and TRBJ2-3; weak D call: TRBD2 (6 bases). CDR3 size: 15 residues. V was shortened by 6 bases and J by 3 bases, with 16 bases between the two germline ends. Germline loops: CDR1 LNHDA, CDR2 SQIVND (reference sequence). The CDR3 DNA reads TGTGCCAGTAGAAGACTAGATAGTGAGACAGATACGCAGTATTTT. Protein sequence: CASRRLDSETDTQYF. Looking up the rest from reference TRBV19 and TRBJ2-3 gives the full variable domain: DGGITQSPKYLFRKEGQNVTLSCEQNLNHDAMYWYRQDPGQGLRLIYYSQIVNDFQKGDIAEGYSVSREKKESFPLTVTSAQKNPTAFYLCASRRLDSETDTQYFGPGTRLTVL.

The rearrangement joins TRBV27 to TRBJ2-2; 10 nucleotides match TRBD2. Germline V CDR1 and CDR2: MNHEY, SMNVEV (reference sequence). The CDR3 consists of 15 residues. Trimming removed 4 bases from V and 7 bases from J; junction bases left unmatched: 6. This CDR3 reads CASSSLAGGGGELFF. As DNA, the CDR3 is TGTGCCAGCAGTTCGTTAGCGGGAGGTGGCGGGGAGCTGTTTTTT.

The chain couples TRBV27 to TRBJ2-1, with 9 bases that match TRBD2. This CDR3 has 15 amino acids. V lost 5 bases, J lost 2 bases, and 4 bases stayed unmatched. From germline, CDR1 is MNHEY and CDR2 SMNVEV (reference sequence). CDR3 protein: CASSIRLAAYNEQFF. CDR3 in DNA: TGTGCCAGCAGTATAAGACTAGCGGCCTACAATGAGCAGTTCTTC.

V is TRBV5-1 and J is TRBJ1-2, with TRBD1 matching over 8 bases. CDR1 is SGHRS, CDR2 YFSETQ, per germline. Trimming cost V 3 bases and J 3 bases; bases outside gene matches: 4. The CDR3 runs to 14 residues. CDR3: CASSSGQGDYGYTF. The DNA for the CDR3 is TGCGCCAGCAGCTCCGGACAGGGAGACTATGGCTACACCTTC.

The V gene is TRBV5-4, the J gene TRBJ2-3; 9 positions match TRBD2. CDR3 length equals 15 residues. Per the germline V gene, CDR1 is SGHNT and CDR2 is YYREEE (reference sequence). Trimming took 4 bases from V and 1 from J; bases not matched to a gene: 4. CDR3 loop: CASSVSGRGTDTQYF. The CDR3 DNA sequence: TGTGCCAGCAGCGTTAGCGGGAGAGGCACAGATACGCAGTATTTT.

The chain uses TRBV19 and TRBJ1-3; no clear D. The CDR3 consists of 14 residues. CDR1 and CDR2 (germline): LNHDA, SQIVND (reference sequence). V shed 6 bases and J shed 7 bases, with 16 bases lying between them. The CDR3 loop is CASSYSAVLNTIYF. CDR3 nucleotide sequence: TGTGCCAGTAGCTACTCGGCGGTATTGAACACCATATATTTT.

V is TRBV7-9 and J is TRBJ2-7; no definite D call. Trimming stripped 1 base from V and 8 bases from J, with 9 bases between. Looked up from germline, CDR1 is SEHNR and CDR2 is FQNEAQ (reference sequence). The CDR3 extends over 12 amino acids. The CDR3 DNA reads as TGTGCCAGCAGCTTAGACGACATCAAGCAGTACTTC. This encodes CASSLDDIKQYF.

The chain combines TRBV15 with TRBJ2-1; 9 bases match TRBD2. Germline loops: CDR1 LNHNV, CDR2 YYDKDF (reference sequence). J lost 9 bases, V lost 3 bases, and 9 bases had no gene match. The CDR3 contains 15 residues. The CDR3 region is CATSSLAGEGGEQFF. The DNA of the CDR3 is TGTGCCACCAGCAGCTTAGCGGGAGAAGGGGGTGAGCAGTTCTTC.

In this sample, this clone turned up once. V and J are TRBV2 and TRBJ2-5; TRBD1 aligns across 11 bases. In germline, CDR1 is SNHLY, CDR2 FYNNEI. The CDR3 is 14 residues long. V shed 7 bases, J shed 5 bases, and the junction held 6 bases outside the gene matches. CDR3 in amino acids: CASTRDRGGETQYF. CDR3 nucleotides: TGTGCCAGCACCCGGGACAGGGGGGGGGAGACCCAGTACTTC. The full variable domain, rest sourced from reference TRBV2 and TRBJ2-5, is EPEVTQTPSHQVTQMGQEVILRCVPISNHLYFYWYRQILGQKVEFLVSFYNNEISEKSEIFDDQFSVERPDGSNFTLKIRSTKLEDSAMYFCASTRDRGGETQYFGPGTRLLVL.

The chain joins TRBV28 to TRBJ1-5; perhaps TRBD1 as D (5 bases). Trimming cost V 5 bases and J 12 bases, with 14 bases left between them. The CDR3 is made up of 12 amino acids. Looked up from germline, CDR1 is MDHEN and CDR2 is SYDVKM. The CDR3: CASSASGIHQHF. CDR3 sequence (DNA): TGTGCCAGCAGTGCGTCAGGGATACACCAGCATTTT.

The CDR3 DNA follows: TGTGCCAGCAGCCAACTTACAGGGGTGAACACTGAAGCTTTCTTT. Amino acids: CASSQLTGVNTEAFF. V gene TRBV14 combines with J gene TRBJ1-1; 7 nucleotides match TRBD1. V shed 2 bases and J 0 bases; nucleotides not matched to a gene: 3. Looked up from germline, CDR1 is SGHDN and CDR2 is FVKESK. The CDR3 runs 15 residues.

J is TRBJ2-3 and V is TRBV9, with 8 nucleotides matching TRBD2. CDR1 is SGDLS and CDR2 is YYNGEE in the germline V gene. This CDR3 comprises 19 residues. V was clipped by 4 bases and J by 2 bases; unmatched bases: 18. The CDR3 DNA sequence: TGTGCCAGCAGCCCCTCAGGGATGGGGGCGGGAGGTCTCACAGATACGCAGTATTTT. Its translation is CASSPSGMGAGGLTDTQYF.

This clone was observed once. The chain has TRBV6-1 and TRBJ2-5; 7 nucleotides agree with TRBD1. Germline CDR1 MNHNS, CDR2 SASEGT. The junction had 13 bases not matched to a gene; V was cut back by 9 bases and J by 9 bases. The CDR3 is 13 amino acids. As DNA, the CDR3 is TGTGCCAGGTCCCAAGGGGGCGTCTCGGCCCAGTACTTC. It specifies CARSQGGVSAQYF.

This chain links TRBV5-6 with TRBJ1-2; D is perhaps TRBD1 (6 bases). The CDR3 is 14 amino acids. The germline V and J ends were trimmed by 2 bases and 0 bases, with 8 bases remaining between them. Germline CDR1 reads SGHDT; CDR2 reads YYEEEE. CDR3 in amino acids: CASSLQGANYGYTF. In DNA, the CDR3 is TGTGCCAGCAGCTTACAGGGAGCTAACTATGGCTACACCTTC.

The J gene is TRBJ1-2, the V gene TRBV27; D uncertain. The V gene's germline CDR1 is MNHEY and CDR2 SMNVEV (reference sequence). Trimming left V 5 bases short and J 4 bases short, with 14 bases between. The CDR3 covers 14 residues. The CDR3 is CASSPSPGSYGYTF. The CDR3 DNA reads TGTGCCAGCAGTCCCTCCCCCGGTAGCTATGGCTACACCTTC.

The chain is built from TRBV5-4 and TRBJ2-7, with a possible D match to TRBD1 (5 bases). The CDR3 covers 16 residues. Trimming took 0 bases from V and 3 from J, leaving 16 bases between them. Germline V lookup: CDR1 SGHNT, CDR2 YYREEE (reference sequence). This chain's CDR3 is CASSLAPVGQGYEQYF. For the CDR3, the DNA is TGTGCCAGCAGCTTGGCCCCAGTCGGCCAGGGCTACGAGCAGTACTTC.

The chain combines TRBV11-3 with TRBJ2-5, with 11 nucleotides matching TRBD1. The CDR3 contains 15 residues. CDR1 is SGHNT and CDR2 is YENEEA in the germline V gene. V was pared by 4 bases and J by 5 bases, with 6 bases of the junction left unmatched. The CDR3 DNA follows: TGTGCCAGCAGCTCCGGACAGGGGGCTTGGGAGACCCAGTACTTC. Protein sequence: CASSSGQGAWETQYF.

The V gene is TRBV18, the J gene TRBJ1-2; 11 bases map to TRBD1. V lost 6 bases and J lost 8; bases outside the gene matches: 8. Germline V gene lookup returns CDR1 KGHSH and CDR2 LQKENI. This CDR3 has 14 amino acids. CDR3 nucleotide sequence: TGTGCCAGCTCCCGGACAGGGGGCGGAGGGGGCTACACCTTC. It yields the protein CASSRTGGGGGYTF.

The rearrangement links TRBV9 to TRBJ2-1, with D possibly TRBD1 on 6 matching bases. V lost 1 base and J lost 6, with 14 bases in between. The CDR3 consists of 15 residues. The germline gives CDR1 SGDLS, CDR2 YYNGEE. CDR3 nucleotides: TGTGCCAGCAGCGTATCGGGACACAAGGGCAATGAGCAGTTCTTC. Translation: CASSVSGHKGNEQFF.

The V gene is TRBV7-9, the J gene TRBJ2-7; 14 bases fit TRBD2. CDR1 is SEHNR, CDR2 FQNEAQ, per germline (reference sequence). This CDR3 is 15 amino acids long. The V segment lost 9 bases and the J segment 2 bases; nucleotides outside the gene matches: 6. The CDR3 sequence: CASGLAGGGTYEQYF. In DNA form, the CDR3 reads TGTGCCAGTGGACTAGCGGGAGGAGGCACCTACGAGCAGTACTTC.

This clone has just one count. This sample includes further DNA sequences coding for the same CDR3. This chain uses TRBV2 with TRBJ2-3; 13 nucleotides line up with TRBD2. The V gene end was trimmed by 7 bases and the J gene end by 6 bases; junction bases not matched to a gene: 4. Looked up from germline, CDR1 is SNHLY and CDR2 is FYNNEI. This CDR3 has 14 amino acids. In DNA, the CDR3 is TGTGCCAGCACCCGACTAGCGGGAGGCGATACGCAGTATTTT. Residues: CASTRLAGGDTQYF.

The chain couples TRBV6-5 to TRBJ1-1; no clear D gene. The germline V gene has CDR1 MNHEY and CDR2 SVGAGI. This CDR3 has 13 residues. Trimming took 10 bases from V and 0 from J, leaving 12 bases between them. The CDR3 spells CATTGELNTEAFF. DNA of the CDR3: TGTGCCACCACGGGAGAGCTGAACACTGAAGCTTTCTTT.

The gene calls are TRBV7-9 and TRBJ1-2, with TRBD1 as a possible D gene (5 bases). The CDR3 covers 18 residues. In germline, CDR1 is SEHNR, CDR2 FQNEAQ (reference sequence). The ends were cut back, 4 bases at V and 2 bases at J, with 23 bases in the middle. The CDR3 DNA sequence: TGTGCCAGCAGCTCCTCAGACAGAAACCGACCGTCAAACTATGGCTACACCTTC. Amino acid sequence: CASSSSDRNRPSNYGYTF.

CDR3 in amino acids: CRTGDYEQYF. As DNA, the CDR3 is TGTAGGACAGGGGATTACGAGCAGTACTTC. The J gene is TRBJ2-7, the V gene TRBV19, with 9 bases lining up with TRBD1. The CDR3 has 10 amino acids. Germline loops: CDR1 LNHDA, CDR2 SQIVND (reference sequence). Combining the CDR3 with reference TRBV19 and TRBJ2-7 gives the whole variable domain DGGITQSPKYLFRKEGQNVTLSCEQNLNHDAMYWYRQDPGQGLRLIYYSQIVNDFQKGDIAEGYSVSREKKESFPLTVTSAQKNPTAFYLCRTGDYEQYFGPGTRLTVT.

This rearrangement joins TRBV6-5 to TRBJ2-3, with TRBD2 identical over 7 bases. The CDR3 has 16 amino acids. Trimming took 0 bases from V and 4 from J; bases not matched to a gene: 7. Germline CDR1 MNHEY, CDR2 SVGAGI. The CDR3, as DNA: TGTGCCAGCAGTTACTCGAGTGGGAGGGCCGCAGATACGCAGTATTTT. This encodes CASSYSSGRAADTQYF.

The chain employs TRBV2 and TRBJ2-7, with D hard to call. The CDR3 spans 11 residues. Germline V gene lookup returns CDR1 SNHLY and CDR2 FYNNEI. Trimming removed 5 bases at V and 2 bases at J, with 4 bases between. The CDR3 coding sequence is TGTGCCAGCAGTTATACCTACGAGCAGTACTTC. Encoded protein: CASSYTYEQYF. Full variable domain (remainder filled in from reference TRBV2 and TRBJ2-7): EPEVTQTPSHQVTQMGQEVILRCVPISNHLYFYWYRQILGQKVEFLVSFYNNEISEKSEIFDDQFSVERPDGSNFTLKIRSTKLEDSAMYFCASSYTYEQYFGPGTRLTVT.

The CDR3 sequence is CAISESSSGGRIDEQYF. The CDR3 nucleotides are TGTGCCATCAGTGAGTCTTCTAGCGGCGGGAGGATCGACGAGCAGTACTTC. V gene TRBV10-3 combines with J gene TRBJ2-7; 8 positions agree with TRBD2. Germline values: CDR1 ENHRY, CDR2 SYGVKD. Losses at the gene ends were 0 bases for V and 5 bases for J; bases not matched to a gene: 12. This CDR3 has 17 residues.

V usage is TRBV28 and J usage is TRBJ2-1; D may be TRBD2 (5 bases). This CDR3 is built from 16 residues. The V gene's germline CDR1 is MDHEN and CDR2 SYDVKM. V was clipped by 8 bases and J by 10 bases, with 27 bases between them. The CDR3 is CASVNLAGLSLHEQFF. For the CDR3, the DNA is TGTGCCAGCGTGAATTTGGCAGGACTGTCATTACACGAGCAGTTCTTC.

The V gene is TRBV13, the J gene TRBJ2-7; TRBD2 aligns across 11 bases. The CDR3 has 15 amino acids. CDR1 PRHDT and CDR2 FYEKMQ come from the germline V gene (reference sequence). V lost 4 bases, J lost 0 bases, and 2 bases stayed unmatched. The CDR3 sequence: CASSSTSGSSYEQYF. The CDR3 coding sequence is TGTGCCAGCAGCTCCACTAGCGGGAGCTCCTACGAGCAGTACTTC.

The chain recombines TRBV7-2 with TRBJ2-3; 7 bases are a match to TRBD2. CDR3 size: 15 residues. Per germline, CDR1 SGHTA and CDR2 FQGNSA. V was clipped by 1 base and J by 1 base; unmatched bases: 2. CDR3 in amino acids: CASSLDTSGTDTQYF. Here the CDR3 DNA reads TGTGCCAGCAGCTTAGATACTAGCGGCACAGATACGCAGTATTTT. Filled out from reference TRBV7-2 and TRBJ2-3, the complete variable domain reads GAGVSQSPSNKVTEKGKDVELRCDPISGHTALYWYRQSLGQGLEFLIYFQGNSAPDKSGLPSDRFSAERTGGSVSTLTIQRTQQEDSAVYLCASSLDTSGTDTQYFGPGTRLTVL.